Listed below are T cell receptor beta chains from one sample, sequenced in a study of early T cells in non-severe SARS-CoV-2 infection. One entry per CDR3 protein results from TCRdb running MiXCR on the 5' RACE reads. The sample lists under 65,000 distinct CDR3 sequences, approximately 10% occurring once. The sequencing input was whole blood. The receptors originated from an adult who was a healthcare worker with PCR-confirmed SARS-CoV-2 infection or an uninfected control (not recorded which). Each CDR3 is given with its conserved first and last residue.

TRBV2,TRBJ1-6,CASRPGWGSPLHF
TRBV7-2,TRBJ2-1,CASSLSGDYNEQFF
TRBV7-2,TRBJ2-1,CASTLGGFYNEQFF
TRBV6-1,TRBJ2-3,CASRERESADTQYF
TRBV20-1,TRBJ2-5,CSARDWGGGQETQYF
TRBV11-1,TRBJ2-1,CASSLASGLNEQFF
TRBV27,TRBJ1-6,CASTPGSPLHF
TRBV6-6,TRBJ2-4,CASSYHGGGAKNIQYF
TRBV12-3/TRBV12-4,TRBJ1-2,CASRGNYGYTF
TRBV24-1,TRBJ2-7,CATSRGTSYEQYF
TRBV25-1,TRBJ1-6,CASSVSSYNSPLHF
TRBV6-5,TRBJ1-1,CASSLLRGNTEAFF